These 13 T cell receptor beta chains were sequenced from one sample in a study of T cell clonality in common variable immunodeficiency. Some clones are missing from TCRdb's copy, which holds only in-frame ones; the method was immunoSEQ multiplex PCR. Altogether tens of thousands of clones were found in the sample, and no singletons occur. The sequenced sample consisted of peripheral blood mononuclear cells. Receptor source: a person aged 18 to 75 in good health.

This clone was seen many times. Read sequence stops 3 residues before the CDR3 end, and the germline J gene provides the missing end. This chain uses TRBV3-1 (or the pseudogene TRBV3-2) with TRBJ1-4; D gene ambiguous. This CDR3 comprises 16 residues. The V gene's germline CDR1 is LGHDT and CDR2 YNNKEL (reference sequence). Trimming stripped 1 base from V and 8 bases from J, with 17 bases between. The CDR3 DNA, read in part, is TGTGCCAGCAGCCAAGGTCTTTTCACCCCGAGGGAAAAA. This codes for CASSQGLFTPREK. The whole CDR3 region reads CASSQGLFTPREKLFF.

This clone was counted at least ten times. The read ends 3 residues shy of where the CDR3 ends; the end is completed using the germline J gene. The chain combines TRBV18 with TRBJ2-7, with 7 positions matching TRBD1. V dropped 5 bases and J dropped 0; count of bases not matched to a gene: 4. Per germline, CDR1 KGHSH and CDR2 LQKENI. CDR3 length equals 14 residues. The DNA read from the CDR3 is TGTGCCAGCTCAGCGACAGGGTCCTCCTACGAG. This translates into CASSATGSSYE. The complete CDR3 reads CASSATGSSYEQYF.

This clone was observed many times. The CDR3 extends 3 residues past the end of the read, so its final part is completed from the germline J gene. This rearrangement joins TRBV6-2 or TRBV6-3 to TRBJ2-7; D is possibly TRBD1 (6 bases). The CDR3 runs to 15 residues. Trimming cost V 7 bases and J 4 bases, with 20 bases left between them. Germline V gene sequence: CDR1 MNHEY, CDR2 SVGEGT. CDR3 DNA (partial): TGTGCCAGCACCCTTAAGGACAAGGGGGAATACGAG. It encodes CASTLKDKGEYE. The entire CDR3 sequence reads CASTLKDKGEYEQYF.

This clone came up many times. The read stops 3 residues short of the end of the CDR3; the missing end is completed from the germline J gene. V is TRBV7-2 and J is TRBJ2-6; D is possibly TRBD1 or TRBD2 (5 bases each). This CDR3 comprises 15 residues. V dropped 4 bases and J dropped 3 bases, with 10 bases sitting between them. Germline CDR1 and CDR2: SGHTA and FQGNSA. The part of the CDR3 DNA that was read is TGTGCCAGCAGCTATAGGGGAGTTGGGGCCAACGTC. Translating gives CASSYRGVGANV. The whole CDR3 sequence reads CASSYRGVGANVLTF.

This clone has a count of ten or more. The DNA ends 3 residues before the CDR3 does, and the rest of the CDR3 is filled in from the germline J gene. The V call is TRBV5-1, the J call TRBJ2-2; 9 nucleotides align to TRBD1. The CDR3 consists of 15 residues. Germline V gives CDR1 SGHRS, CDR2 YFSETQ. Trimming removed 1 base from V and 8 bases from J; junction bases left unmatched: 6. Partial CDR3 DNA: TGCGCCAGCAGCTTGCGGACAGGGGCGGATGGGGAG. Translating it yields CASSLRTGADGE. Given in full, the CDR3 is CASSLRTGADGELFF.

This clone has ten or more counts. Read data end 3 residues before the CDR3 end; the end is taken from the germline J gene. V and J are TRBV7-9 and TRBJ2-7, with TRBD1 identical over 9 bases. V lost 1 base and J lost 4; bases outside the gene matches: 5. This CDR3 comprises 15 residues. Germline V lookup: CDR1 SEHNR, CDR2 FQNEAQ (reference sequence). CDR3: CASSLDGTGRYEQYF. The CDR3 bases that were read are TGTGCCAGCAGCTTAGACGGGACAGGGAGGTACGAG.

This clone was seen more than once but under ten times. The read ends 3 residues early relative to the CDR3; the germline J gene fills the gap. The chain employs TRBV10-3 and TRBJ2-7; 9 bases match TRBD1. From germline, CDR1 is ENHRY and CDR2 SYGVKD. This CDR3 is built from 16 residues. J gave up 5 bases and V 0 bases, and 8 bases lay outside the gene matches. Partial CDR3 DNA: TGTGCCATCAGTGAGTCGTTTGGACAGGGGACCGACGAG. It codes for CAISESFGQGTDE. The full-length CDR3 reads as CAISESFGQGTDEQYF.

This clone showed up many times. The CDR3 goes on 3 residues after the read ends, and that part is filled in from the germline J gene. The gene calls are TRBV20-1 and TRBJ1-1; D uncertain. Germline loops: CDR1 DFQATT, CDR2 SNEGSKA (reference sequence). The V and J ends lost 7 bases and 0 bases respectively, with 12 bases between them. CDR3 length equals 13 residues. The chain's CDR3 is CSVYGLLNTEAFF. The sequenced CDR3 bases are TGCAGTGTCTACGGTCTCTTGAACACTGAA.

The sample holds many counts of this clone. Read sequence stops 3 residues before the CDR3 end, and the germline J gene provides the missing end. V and J are TRBV19 and TRBJ2-3; D may be TRBD1 or TRBD2 (5 bases each). From germline, CDR1 is LNHDA and CDR2 SQIVND (reference sequence). The CDR3 runs to 18 residues. The V and J ends lost 8 bases and 1 base respectively, with 25 bases between them. This CDR3 reads CASADVGKGRRGTDTQYF. CDR3 DNA (partial): TGTGCCAGTGCCGACGTCGGGAAGGGGAGACGGGGCACAGATACG.

The sample holds many counts of this clone. The CDR3 extends 3 residues past the end of the read, so its final part is completed from the germline J gene. This chain joins TRBV19 and TRBJ2-2, with a possible D match to TRBD2 (6 bases). V gave up 9 bases and J gave up 2 bases, with 13 bases separating them. CDR1 LNHDA and CDR2 SQIVND come from the germline V gene (reference sequence). The CDR3 totals 14 residues. The CDR3 spells CASRSGSNTGELFF. The CDR3 DNA, read in part, is TGTGCCAGCCGAAGCGGGTCAAACACCGGGGAG. Variable domain in full (rest from reference TRBV19 and TRBJ2-2): DGGITQSPKYLFRKEGQNVTLSCEQNLNHDAMYWYRQDPGQGLRLIYYSQIVNDFQKGDIAEGYSVSREKKESFPLTVTSAQKNPTAFYLCASRSGSNTGELFFGEGSRLTVL.

This clone has ten or more counts. The read is 3 residues too short to cover the CDR3 end, so that end is filled in from the germline J gene. The chain joins TRBV30 to TRBJ2-5; D unclear. CDR3 size: 13 residues. Germline V gives CDR1 GTSNPN, CDR2 SVGIG (reference sequence). Between the trimmed V and J ends, which lost 0 bases and 0 bases, there was a span of 5 bases. Here the CDR3 reads CAWSVLNQETQYF. The DNA read from the CDR3 is TGTGCCTGGAGTGTACTAAACCAAGAGACC.

This clone was recorded at least ten times. Read coverage stops 3 residues before the CDR3 terminus; the germline J gene supplies the remainder. This chain joins TRBV18 and TRBJ1-1, with 7 nucleotides matching TRBD1. The CDR3 loop spans 16 amino acids. Germline V gene lookup returns CDR1 KGHSH and CDR2 LQKENI. The V and J ends lost 2 bases and 1 base, in that order; junction bases with no gene match: 7. CDR3 in amino acids: CASSPSTPGGNTEAFF. The covered CDR3 bases are TGTGCCAGCTCACCATCTACCCCAGGGGGGAACACTGAA. The full variable domain, completed using reference TRBV18 and TRBJ1-1, is NAGVMQNPRHLVRRRGQEARLRCSPMKGHSHVYWYRQLPEEGLKFMVYLQKENIIDESGMPKERFSAEFPKEGPSILRIQQVVRGDSAAYFCASSPSTPGGNTEAFFGQGTRLTVV.

This clone was detected many times. The observed sequence ends 3 residues before the CDR3 terminus, with the missing tail filled in from the germline J gene. V usage is TRBV18 and J usage is TRBJ2-1, with a weak D call TRBD2 (6 bases). CDR1 KGHSH and CDR2 LQKENI come from the germline V gene. The CDR3 is made up of 14 amino acids. The ends were cut back, 6 bases at V and 8 bases at J, with 17 bases in the middle. The covered CDR3 bases are TGTGCCAGCTCTCAAACCGGGACTTCGGATGAG. Residues: CASSQTGTSDE. The whole CDR3 sequence is CASSQTGTSDEQFF.